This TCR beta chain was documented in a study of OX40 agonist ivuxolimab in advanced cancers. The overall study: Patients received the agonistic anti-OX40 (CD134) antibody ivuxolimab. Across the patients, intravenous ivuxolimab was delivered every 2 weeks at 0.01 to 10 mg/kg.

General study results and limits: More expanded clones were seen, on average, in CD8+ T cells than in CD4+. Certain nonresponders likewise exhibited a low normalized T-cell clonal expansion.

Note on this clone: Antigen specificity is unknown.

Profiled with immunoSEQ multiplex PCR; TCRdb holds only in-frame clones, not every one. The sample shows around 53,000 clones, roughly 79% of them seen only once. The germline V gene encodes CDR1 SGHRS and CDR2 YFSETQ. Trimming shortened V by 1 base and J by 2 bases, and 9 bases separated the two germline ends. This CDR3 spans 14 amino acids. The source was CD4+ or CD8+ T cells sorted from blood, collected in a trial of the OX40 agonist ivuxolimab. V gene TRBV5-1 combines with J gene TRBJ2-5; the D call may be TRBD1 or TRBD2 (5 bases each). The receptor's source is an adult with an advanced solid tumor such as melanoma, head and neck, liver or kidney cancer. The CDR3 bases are TGCGCCAGCAGCTTGTTGGGGGAGCAAGAGACCCAGTACTTC. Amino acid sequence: CASSLLGEQETQYF.